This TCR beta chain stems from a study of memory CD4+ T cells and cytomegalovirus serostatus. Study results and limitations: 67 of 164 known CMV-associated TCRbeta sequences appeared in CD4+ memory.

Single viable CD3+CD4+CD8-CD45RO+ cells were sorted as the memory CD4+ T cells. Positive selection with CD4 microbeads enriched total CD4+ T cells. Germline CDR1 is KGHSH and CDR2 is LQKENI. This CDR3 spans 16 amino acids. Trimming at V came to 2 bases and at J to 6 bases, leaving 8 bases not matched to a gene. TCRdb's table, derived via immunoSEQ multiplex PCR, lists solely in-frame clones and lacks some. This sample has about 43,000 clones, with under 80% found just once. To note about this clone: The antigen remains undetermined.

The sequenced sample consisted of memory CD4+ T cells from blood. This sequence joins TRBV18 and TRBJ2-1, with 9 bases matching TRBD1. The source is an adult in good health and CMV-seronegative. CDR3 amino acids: CASSPAGQGIFNEQFF. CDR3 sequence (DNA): TGTGCCAGCTCACCAGCGGGACAGGGTATATTCAATGAGCAGTTCTTC. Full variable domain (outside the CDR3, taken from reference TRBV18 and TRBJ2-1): NAGVMQNPRHLVRRRGQEARLRCSPMKGHSHVYWYRQLPEEGLKFMVYLQKENIIDESGMPKERFSAEFPKEGPSILRIQQVVRGDSAAYFCASSPAGQGIFNEQFFGPGTRLTVL.